This TCR beta chain was observed in a study of blood T cell repertoires in COVID-19. Only in-frame clones appear in the TCRdb table, and some are missing; sequencing was by immunoSEQ multiplex PCR. The data show about 250,000 clones, 88% seen once. The V end lost 5 bases, the J end lost 4 bases, and 11 bases lay between the germline ends. This CDR3 is built from 13 residues. Germline V gene sequence: CDR1 MDHEN, CDR2 SYDVKM. Those who participated ranged in age from 18 to 89 years and resided in about two dozen US areas. The receptor was derived from a woman aged 45-60 years who had recovered from COVID-19. The chain has TRBV28 and TRBJ1-2; no definite D call. Sequencing was carried out using PBMCs or T cells enriched from blood (not recorded which). CDR3 sequence: CASSPRSRYGYTF. CDR3 bases: TGTGCCAGCAGTCCTCGGTCACGCTATGGCTACACCTTC.